The present T cell receptor (beta chain) was sequenced within a study of T cells in Graves' hyperthyroidism and ophthalmopathy. The V gene's germline CDR1 is SGHRS and CDR2 YFSETQ. Trimming removed 0 bases from V and 4 bases from J; junction bases left unmatched: 6. There are 15 residues in the CDR3. RNA transcripts yielded amplified TCR beta CDR3 regions. HTBI primers were employed in a first-round RT-PCR of the TCR CDR3. TCRdb re-called the multiplex PCR reads through MiXCR, storing one row per CDR3 protein. Among 300,000 to 450,000 distinct CDR3 sequences, around a sixth were seen once, and the ten largest hold over 35%.

Sequencing input: blood. This receptor was obtained from a man younger than 35 with Graves' ophthalmopathy. The chain carries TRBV5-1 and TRBJ2-7; TRBD2 matches at 8 bases. In nucleotides, the CDR3 is TGCGCCAGCAGCTTGGGTAAGGCGGGAGGTTACGAGCAGTACTTC. It encodes CASSLGKAGGYEQYF.